What follows are 7 T cell receptor beta chains derived from one specimen sequenced in a study of blood T cell repertoires in COVID-19. Assay: immunoSEQ multiplex PCR; the TCRdb copy retains only in-frame clones and omits some. Of about 260,000 clones in the sample, 85% were seen once. The material sequenced was peripheral blood. The receptor set was obtained from a human donor in a cohort sampled during active COVID-19.

This chain links TRBV6-4 with TRBJ2-1; D ambiguous. V was trimmed by 3 bases and J by 5 bases, leaving 8 bases between them. The CDR3 spans 13 residues. The germline V gene encodes CDR1 MRHNA and CDR2 SNTAGT. Here the CDR3 reads CASSDTKNNEQFF. As DNA, the CDR3 is TGTGCCAGCAGTGATACTAAGAACAATGAGCAGTTCTTC.

The chain uses TRBV7-3 and TRBJ2-1; 13 bases fit TRBD2. Losses at the gene ends were 2 bases for V and 7 bases for J; bases not matched to a gene: 8. Germline CDR1 and CDR2: SGHTA and FQGTGA. The CDR3 is 17 residues long. The CDR3 sequence is CASSLLPGTSGDNEQFF. CDR3 bases: TGTGCCAGCAGCTTATTACCCGGGACTAGCGGGGATAATGAGCAGTTCTTC. Looking up the rest from reference TRBV7-3 and TRBJ2-1 gives the full variable domain: GAGVSQTPSNKVTEKGKYVELRCDPISGHTALYWYRQSLGQGPEFLIYFQGTGAADDSGLPNDRFFAVRPEGSVSTLKIQRTERGDSAVYLCASSLLPGTSGDNEQFFGPGTRLTVL.

The chain links TRBV28 to TRBJ2-5; no clear D gene. The CDR3 runs to 11 residues. CDR1 is MDHEN, CDR2 SYDVKM, per germline. V was shortened by 5 bases and J by 4 bases, with 5 bases between the two germline ends. The CDR3 DNA follows: TGTGCCAGCAGTCTTTTAGAGACCCAGTACTTC. Its translation is CASSLLETQYF.

The CDR3 spells CASSFPTGTGETQYF. The CDR3 coding sequence is TGTGCCAGCAGTTTCCCGACAGGGACAGGGGAGACCCAGTACTTC. The chain has TRBV28 and TRBJ2-5, with 9 nucleotides matching TRBD1. In germline, CDR1 is MDHEN, CDR2 SYDVKM. The CDR3 covers 15 residues. V trimming: 3 bases; J trimming: 5 bases; junction bases outside the gene matches: 7.

V is TRBV5-1 and J is TRBJ2-6; possibly TRBD2 for D (6 bases). Germline values: CDR1 SGHRS, CDR2 YFSETQ. V was trimmed by 5 bases and J by 1 base, leaving 10 bases between them. The CDR3 is 15 amino acids. CDR3 residues: CASRRDVSGANVLTF. As DNA, the CDR3 is TGCGCCAGCAGGCGGGACGTATCTGGGGCCAACGTCCTGACTTTC.

V gene TRBV7-8 combines with J gene TRBJ2-7; D gene ambiguous. This CDR3 is 18 amino acids long. The germline V gene has CDR1 SGHVS and CDR2 FQNEAQ. Trimming pared 4 bases from V and 4 bases from J, leaving 26 bases between. CDR3 coding DNA: TGTGCCAGCAGCTCCCCCCTTAGTACAACGGTCGGGTTATACGAGCAGTACTTC. Residues: CASSSPLSTTVGLYEQYF.

This clone has more than one count but fewer than ten. The chain recombines TRBV3-1 (or the pseudogene TRBV3-2) with TRBJ2-3, with D hard to call. The CDR3 has 13 residues. CDR1 is LGHDT and CDR2 is YNNKEL in the germline V gene (reference sequence). Trimming stripped 1 base from V and 4 bases from J, with 6 bases between. CDR3 region: CASSQGQADTQYF. The CDR3 DNA sequence: TGTGCCAGCAGCCAAGGACAAGCAGATACGCAGTATTTT.